The T cell receptor beta chain under discussion was sequenced for a study of blood T cell repertoires in COVID-19. Study background: Sample material is recorded as cDNA or gDNA derived from T cells, B-cell-depleted T cells, or PBMCs.

Repertoires were generated with immunoSEQ multiplex PCR, while TCRdb's copy carries only in-frame clones and drops some. The table shows approximately 260,000 clones, with around nine tenths occurring only once. Germline loops: CDR1 LNHDA, CDR2 SQIVND (reference sequence). Trimming removed 6 bases at V and 5 bases at J, with 13 bases between. This CDR3 contains 14 residues. Participants were aged about 18 to 90 years, lived in around 25 US areas, and enrolled virtually. Participants were placed into cohorts based on the clinical history they reported. The sample was PBMCs or T cells enriched from blood (not recorded which). This clonotype was obtained from a woman aged 60-70 years who had recovered from COVID-19. The chain recombines TRBV19 with TRBJ2-2, with D tentatively TRBD2 (5 bases). The CDR3 loop reads CASSYAGETGELFF. CDR3 DNA sequence: TGTGCCAGTAGCTACGCCGGGGAGACCGGGGAGCTGTTTTTT.